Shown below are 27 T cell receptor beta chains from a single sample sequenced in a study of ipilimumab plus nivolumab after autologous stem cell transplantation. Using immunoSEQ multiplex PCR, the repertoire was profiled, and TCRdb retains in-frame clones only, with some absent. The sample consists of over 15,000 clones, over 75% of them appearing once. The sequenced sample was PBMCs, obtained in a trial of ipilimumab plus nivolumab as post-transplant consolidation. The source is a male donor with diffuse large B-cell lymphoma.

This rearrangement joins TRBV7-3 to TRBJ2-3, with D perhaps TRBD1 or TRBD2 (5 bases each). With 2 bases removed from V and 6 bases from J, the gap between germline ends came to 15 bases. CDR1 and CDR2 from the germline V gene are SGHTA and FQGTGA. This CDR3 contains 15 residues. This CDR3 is CASSLRGASGDTQYF. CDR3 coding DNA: TGTGCCAGCAGCTTACGGGGTGCATCAGGGGATACGCAGTATTTT.

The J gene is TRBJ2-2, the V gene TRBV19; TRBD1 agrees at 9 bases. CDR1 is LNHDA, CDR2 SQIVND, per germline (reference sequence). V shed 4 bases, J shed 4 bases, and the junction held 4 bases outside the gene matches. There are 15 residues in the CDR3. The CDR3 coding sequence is TGTGCCAGTAGTAAGGGACAGGGTCCCACCGGGGAGCTGTTTTTT. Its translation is CASSKGQGPTGELFF.

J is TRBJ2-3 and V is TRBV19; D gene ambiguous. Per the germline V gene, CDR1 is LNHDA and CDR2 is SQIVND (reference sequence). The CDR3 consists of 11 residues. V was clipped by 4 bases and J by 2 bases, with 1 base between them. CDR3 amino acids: CASSNTDTQYF. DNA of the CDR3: TGTGCCAGTAGTAACACAGATACGCAGTATTTT.

The CDR3 coding sequence is TGTGCCAGCAGCTTGGGGGGGGGATTGTACGAGCAGTACTTC. This sequence encodes CASSLGGGLYEQYF. The gene calls are TRBV5-4 and TRBJ2-7, with TRBD2 matching over 7 bases. This CDR3 has 14 residues. J lost 4 bases, V lost 0 bases, and 4 bases had no gene match. CDR1 is SGHNT, CDR2 YYREEE, per germline (reference sequence). Drawing the rest from reference TRBV5-4 and TRBJ2-7, the complete variable domain is ETGVTQSPTHLIKTRGQQVTLRCSSQSGHNTVSWYQQALGQGPQFIFQYYREEENGRGNFPPRFSGLQFPNYSSELNVNALELDDSALYLCASSLGGGLYEQYFGPGTRLTVT.

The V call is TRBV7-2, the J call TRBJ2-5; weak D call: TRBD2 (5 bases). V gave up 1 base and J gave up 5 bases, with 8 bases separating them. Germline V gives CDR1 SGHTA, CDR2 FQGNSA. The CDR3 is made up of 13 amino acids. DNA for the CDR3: TGTGCCAGCAGCTTAGACTGGGAGGAGACCCAGTACTTC. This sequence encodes CASSLDWEETQYF.

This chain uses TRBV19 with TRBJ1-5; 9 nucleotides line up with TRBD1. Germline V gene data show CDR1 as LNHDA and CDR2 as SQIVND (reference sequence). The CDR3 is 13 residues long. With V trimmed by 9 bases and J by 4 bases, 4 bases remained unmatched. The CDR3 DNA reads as TGTGCCAGCTTGGACAGGGGAAATCAGCCCCAGCATTTT. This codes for CASLDRGNQPQHF.

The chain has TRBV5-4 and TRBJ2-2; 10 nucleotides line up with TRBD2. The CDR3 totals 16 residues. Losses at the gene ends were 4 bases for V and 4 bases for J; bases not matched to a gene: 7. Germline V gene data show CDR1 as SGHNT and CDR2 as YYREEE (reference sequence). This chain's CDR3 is CASSTRTSGLTGELFF. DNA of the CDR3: TGTGCCAGCAGCACCCGGACTAGCGGACTCACCGGGGAGCTGTTTTTT. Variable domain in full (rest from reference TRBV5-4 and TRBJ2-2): ETGVTQSPTHLIKTRGQQVTLRCSSQSGHNTVSWYQQALGQGPQFIFQYYREEENGRGNFPPRFSGLQFPNYSSELNVNALELDDSALYLCASSTRTSGLTGELFFGEGSRLTVL.

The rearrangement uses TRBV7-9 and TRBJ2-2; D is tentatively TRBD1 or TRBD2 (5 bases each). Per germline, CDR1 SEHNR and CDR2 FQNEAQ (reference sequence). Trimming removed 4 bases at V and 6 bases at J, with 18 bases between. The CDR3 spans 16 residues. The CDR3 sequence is CASSSAGGGRAGELFF. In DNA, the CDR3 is TGTGCCAGCAGCTCCGCGGGTGGGGGACGGGCCGGGGAGCTGTTTTTT.

The CDR3 bases are TGTGCCAGCATAGGTATCTACGAGCAGTACTTC. This gives the protein CASIGIYEQYF. The rearrangement joins TRBV6-1 to TRBJ2-7; D call uncertain. Germline values: CDR1 MNHNS, CDR2 SASEGT. The length of the CDR3 is 11 residues. The ends were cut back, 7 bases at V and 3 bases at J, with 7 bases in the middle.

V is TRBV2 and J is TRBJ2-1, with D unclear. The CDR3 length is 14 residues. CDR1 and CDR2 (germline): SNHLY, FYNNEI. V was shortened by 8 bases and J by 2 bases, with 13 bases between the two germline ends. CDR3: CASALNSPYNEQFF. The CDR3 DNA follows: TGTGCCAGCGCATTAAACTCTCCCTACAATGAGCAGTTCTTC.

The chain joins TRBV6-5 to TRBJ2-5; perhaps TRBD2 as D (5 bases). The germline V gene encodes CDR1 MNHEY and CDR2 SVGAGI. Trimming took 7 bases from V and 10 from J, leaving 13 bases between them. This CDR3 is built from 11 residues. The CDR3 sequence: CASTLESGQYF. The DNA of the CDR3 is TGTGCCAGCACCCTGGAGAGCGGCCAGTACTTC.

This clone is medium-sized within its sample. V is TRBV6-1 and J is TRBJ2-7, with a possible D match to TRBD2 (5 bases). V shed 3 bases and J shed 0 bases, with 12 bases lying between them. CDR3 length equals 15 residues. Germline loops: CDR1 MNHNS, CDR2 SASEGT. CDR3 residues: CASSDQRRLSYEQYF. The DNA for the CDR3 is TGTGCCAGCAGTGACCAGCGGCGCCTCTCCTACGAGCAGTACTTC.

The CDR3 spells CASSPRTGYGYTF. In DNA, the CDR3 is TGTGCCAGCAGCCCGAGGACGGGCTATGGCTACACCTTC. The rearrangement links TRBV7-2 to TRBJ1-2; no definite D call. Germline loops: CDR1 SGHTA, CDR2 FQGNSA. The CDR3 is made up of 13 amino acids. Trimming removed 5 bases from V and 4 bases from J, with 11 bases in between.

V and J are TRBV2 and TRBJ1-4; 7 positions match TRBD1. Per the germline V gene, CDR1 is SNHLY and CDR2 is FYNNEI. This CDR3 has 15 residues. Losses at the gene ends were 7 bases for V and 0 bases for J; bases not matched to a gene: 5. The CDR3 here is CASKAQGATNEKLFF. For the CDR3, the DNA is TGTGCCAGCAAGGCCCAGGGGGCAACTAATGAAAAACTGTTTTTT.

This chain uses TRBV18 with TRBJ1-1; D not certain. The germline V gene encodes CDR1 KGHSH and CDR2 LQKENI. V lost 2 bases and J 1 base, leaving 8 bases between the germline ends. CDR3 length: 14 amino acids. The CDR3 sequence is CASSPNSKNTEAFF. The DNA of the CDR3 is TGTGCCAGCTCACCAAACAGTAAGAACACTGAAGCTTTCTTT.

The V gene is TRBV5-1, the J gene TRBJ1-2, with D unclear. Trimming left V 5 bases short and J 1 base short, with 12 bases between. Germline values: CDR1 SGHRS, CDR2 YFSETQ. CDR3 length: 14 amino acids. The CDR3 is CASRAQDFNYGYTF. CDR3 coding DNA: TGCGCCAGCAGGGCTCAGGACTTTAACTATGGCTACACCTTC.

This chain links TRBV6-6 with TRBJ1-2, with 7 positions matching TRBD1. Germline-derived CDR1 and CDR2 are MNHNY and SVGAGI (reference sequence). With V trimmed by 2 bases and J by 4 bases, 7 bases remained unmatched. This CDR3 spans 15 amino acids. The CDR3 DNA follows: TGTGCCAGCAGTTACCTCCCCGGGACAGCCTATGGCTACACCTTC. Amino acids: CASSYLPGTAYGYTF.

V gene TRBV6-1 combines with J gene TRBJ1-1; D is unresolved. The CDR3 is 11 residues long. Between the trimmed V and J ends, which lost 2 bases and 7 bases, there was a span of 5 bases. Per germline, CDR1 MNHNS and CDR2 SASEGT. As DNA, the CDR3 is TGTGCCAGCAGTGAAATGGGTGAAGCTTTCTTT. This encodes CASSEMGEAFF.

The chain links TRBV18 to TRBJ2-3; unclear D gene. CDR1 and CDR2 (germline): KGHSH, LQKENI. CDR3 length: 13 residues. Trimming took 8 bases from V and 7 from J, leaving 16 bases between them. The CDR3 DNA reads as TGTGCCAGCCACTCCTCGATAACATATACGCAGTATTTT. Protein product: CASHSSITYTQYF.

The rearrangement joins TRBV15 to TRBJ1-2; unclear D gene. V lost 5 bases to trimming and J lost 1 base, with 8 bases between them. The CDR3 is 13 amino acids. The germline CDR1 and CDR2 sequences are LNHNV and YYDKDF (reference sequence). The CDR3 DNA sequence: TGTGCCACCAGCCTCGGGAATAACTATGGCTACACCTTC. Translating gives CATSLGNNYGYTF.

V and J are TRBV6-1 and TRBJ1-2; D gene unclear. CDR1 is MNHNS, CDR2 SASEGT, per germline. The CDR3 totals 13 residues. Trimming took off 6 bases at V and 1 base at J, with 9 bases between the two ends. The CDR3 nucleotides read TGTGCCAGCAGCCAGGCGATTAACTATGGCTACACCTTC. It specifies CASSQAINYGYTF.

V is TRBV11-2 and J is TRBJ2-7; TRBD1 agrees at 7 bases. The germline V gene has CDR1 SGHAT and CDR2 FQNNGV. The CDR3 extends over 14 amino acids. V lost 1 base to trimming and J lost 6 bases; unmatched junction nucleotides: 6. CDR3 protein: CASSLGQGDPEQYF. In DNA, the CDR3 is TGTGCCAGCAGCTTAGGGCAGGGGGATCCCGAGCAGTACTTC.

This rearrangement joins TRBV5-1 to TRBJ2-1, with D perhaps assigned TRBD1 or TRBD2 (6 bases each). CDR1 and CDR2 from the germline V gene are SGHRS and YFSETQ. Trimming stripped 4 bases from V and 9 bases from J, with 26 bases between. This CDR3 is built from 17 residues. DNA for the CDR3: TGCGCCAGCAGCCCGGGTTCATCGGGGGCCACGGGGCTTGAGCAGTTCTTC. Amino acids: CASSPGSSGATGLEQFF.

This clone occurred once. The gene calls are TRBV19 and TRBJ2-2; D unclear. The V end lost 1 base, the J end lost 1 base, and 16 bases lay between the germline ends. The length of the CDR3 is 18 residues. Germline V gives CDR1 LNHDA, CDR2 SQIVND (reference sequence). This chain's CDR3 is CASSIASAFDWNTGELFF. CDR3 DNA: TGTGCCAGTAGTATAGCCTCGGCATTTGACTGGAACACCGGGGAGCTGTTTTTT.

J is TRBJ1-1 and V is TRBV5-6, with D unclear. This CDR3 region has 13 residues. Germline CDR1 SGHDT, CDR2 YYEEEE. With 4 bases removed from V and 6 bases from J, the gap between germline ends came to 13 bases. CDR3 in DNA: TGTGCCAGCAGCAGAGACACGGTAGCTGAAGCTTTCTTT. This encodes CASSRDTVAEAFF.

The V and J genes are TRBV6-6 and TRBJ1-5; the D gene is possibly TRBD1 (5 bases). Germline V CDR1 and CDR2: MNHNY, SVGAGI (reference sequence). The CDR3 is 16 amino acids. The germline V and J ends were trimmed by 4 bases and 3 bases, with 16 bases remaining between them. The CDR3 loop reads CASSLGGVMANQPQHF. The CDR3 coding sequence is TGTGCCAGCAGTTTGGGGGGGGTCATGGCCAATCAGCCCCAGCATTTT.

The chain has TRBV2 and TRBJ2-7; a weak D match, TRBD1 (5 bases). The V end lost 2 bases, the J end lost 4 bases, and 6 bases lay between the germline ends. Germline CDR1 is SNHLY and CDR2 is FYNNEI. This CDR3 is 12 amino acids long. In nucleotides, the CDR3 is TGTGCCAGCAGTGAACAGGGTTACGAGCAGTACTTC. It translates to CASSEQGYEQYF.